This note documents a single TCR beta chain sequence. The target antigen is unknown. In the PCR, 60 Vbeta and 13 Jbeta primers were used. The protocol was immunoSEQ multiplex PCR, while the TCRdb copy is restricted to in-frame clones and leaves out a portion. The data show 210,000 or so clones, about 79% seen once. The data belong to a study of cytomegalovirus exposure and HLA in healthy donors. Across the whole study: Within the Caucasian-associated ancestry cluster were roughly 81% of the 398 genotyped donors.

Despite likely unrecorded immune exposures, the donors were nominally healthy at the time of sampling. Study findings and constraints: Later analysis showed most CMV-associated TCR beta chains appearing HLA-restricted. Analyzed later, association rates of TCRs varied across HLA loci, with DRB1 most and HLA-C fewest.

The source of this sequence is a man between 18 and 35 years old in good health and CMV-seronegative. The sequenced sample was PBMCs.

CDR3 region: CASSSPPTAYQETQYF. Written as DNA, the CDR3 is TGTGCCAGCAGCTCCCCCCCGACAGCGTACCAAGAGACCCAGTACTTC. V and J are TRBV5-5 and TRBJ2-5; possibly TRBD1 for D (5 bases). Germline V lookup: CDR1 SGHKS, CDR2 YYEKEE (reference sequence). V was pared by 3 bases and J by 0 bases, with 15 bases between. CDR3 length: 16 residues.